Sequencing of this TCR beta chain was carried out in a study of shared clonotypes between healthy human individuals. Study-wide points: Some clonotypes were shared by all four sorted-subset donors, while others were not shared. The non-shared ones had lower generation probabilities than the shared ones. Shared clonotypes: approximately 5% naive CD4, under 4% naive CD8, around 2.4% memory CD4, 0.35% to 0.5% memory CD8.

The CDR3 is made up of 15 amino acids. The V and J ends lost 4 bases and 6 bases respectively, with 16 bases between them. The germline V gene has CDR1 MDHEN and CDR2 SYDVKM. Notes on this clone: The antigen is unknown.

Only in-frame clones appear in the TCRdb table, and some are missing; sequencing was by immunoSEQ multiplex PCR. The table includes about 2.4 million clones, roughly 93% detected once. Participating donors were healthy, HIV-negative adults free of recent acute infections or vaccinations. The source is a young man in good health. Some clones in this sample may be carry-over from other donors' samples. The rearrangement uses TRBV28 and TRBJ1-5, with a weak D call TRBD1 (5 bases). Sequenced input: naive CD4+ T cells from PBMCs. Indicated subset: CD45RA+ positively selected. Here the CDR3 reads CASSSAGGGSQPQHF. CDR3 coding DNA: TGTGCCAGCAGTTCCGCAGGTGGGGGAAGTCAGCCCCAGCATTTT.